This TCR beta chain was captured by sequencing in a study of CD8+CD57+ T cells in acquired aplastic anemia. As for the study in general: Sorted cells (CD4+ and CD8+) yielded DNA amounts that averaged 3.2 ug. Points from the study as a whole: Researchers report that twenty-nine CD8+ CDR3 sequences appeared in both patients and controls.

This clonotype was detected a few times. Its antigen is not known. All sequencing subjects had displayed CD8+CD57+ cell expansion on flow cytometry. CDR3 and TCR beta VDJ profiling relied on genomic DNA as the template. Using its own MiXCR run on the reads, TCRdb lists one record per CDR3 protein. The top ten clones hold about 1.8% of a sample with 180,000 or so distinct CDR3 sequences, over 40% of them seen once. V was shortened by 4 bases and J by 5 bases, with 17 bases between the two germline ends. The V gene's germline CDR1 is LNHNV and CDR2 YYDKDF (reference sequence). The CDR3 sequence is 15 residues long.

This rearrangement joins TRBV15 to TRBJ1-1; D call uncertain. This receptor was taken from a human donor with aplastic anemia. The specimen sequenced was sorted CD4+, CD8+, or CD8+CD57+ T cells (not recorded which) from PBMCs. The CDR3 here is CATSKKRERSTEAFF. The DNA of the CDR3 is TGTGCCACCAGCAAGAAACGGGAGCGATCGACTGAAGCTTTCTTT. Based on the CDR3 plus reference TRBV15 and TRBJ1-1, the full variable domain is DAMVIQNPRYQVTQFGKPVTLSCSQTLNHNVMYWYQQKSSQAPKLLFHYYDKDFNNEADTPDNFQSRRPNTSFCFLDIRSPGLGDTAMYLCATSKKRERSTEAFFGQGTRLTVV.